This TCR beta chain is from a study of vaccination and CD4 T cells after COVID-19. Study in general: Overlapping SARS-CoV-2, HCoV-NL63, HCoV-OC43 and HCoV-229E spike peptides were used to stimulate cells.

Cultured CD4+ T-cell DNA underwent Oncomine TCR Beta short-read sequencing. Via MiXCR, TCRdb re-called the PCR reads, giving one row per CDR3 protein. The table includes roughly 15,000 distinct CDR3 sequences, approximately 47% detected once. CDR1 is SGHRS and CDR2 is YFSETQ in the germline V gene. There are 18 residues in the CDR3. The V gene lost 1 base and the J gene lost 2 bases, with 19 bases spanning the gap. Treatment denoted: 10-day PBMC culture with coronavirus spike peptide pools or control peptides (ViraFEST assay). Regarding this clonotype: The antigen is undetermined.

This sequence originates from a human donor who received a COVID-19 vaccine. This sample comprised CD4+ T cells from blood, cultured in vitro, obtained before SARS-CoV-2 vaccination. The gene calls are TRBV5-1 and TRBJ2-1; possible D gene TRBD2, 6 bases. The CDR3 reads CASSLYVSWGDTYNEQFF. CDR3 DNA: TGCGCCAGCAGCTTGTACGTCTCGTGGGGGGATACCTACAATGAGCAGTTCTTC.